The present T cell receptor (beta chain) was sequenced within a study of T cells after yellow fever vaccination. The germline gives CDR1 MNHEY, CDR2 SMNVEV (reference sequence). Trimming removed 6 bases at V and 7 bases at J, with 12 bases between. This CDR3 is built from 12 residues. TCRdb re-called the 5' RACE reads with MiXCR, one entry per CDR3 protein. The data show some 560,000 distinct CDR3 sequences, roughly a sixth seen once. This clonotype was observed a few times. The rearrangement joins TRBV27 to TRBJ1-2, with D perhaps matching TRBD1 (6 bases). The sample consisted of PBMCs, taken 5 to 6 days after the first yellow fever vaccination. The origin of this receptor is a man younger than 30 who received the YFV17D yellow fever vaccine. This CDR3 reads CASSPGGPGYTF. The CDR3 DNA reads as TGTGCCAGCAGCCCGGGGGGGCCTGGCTACACCTTC.